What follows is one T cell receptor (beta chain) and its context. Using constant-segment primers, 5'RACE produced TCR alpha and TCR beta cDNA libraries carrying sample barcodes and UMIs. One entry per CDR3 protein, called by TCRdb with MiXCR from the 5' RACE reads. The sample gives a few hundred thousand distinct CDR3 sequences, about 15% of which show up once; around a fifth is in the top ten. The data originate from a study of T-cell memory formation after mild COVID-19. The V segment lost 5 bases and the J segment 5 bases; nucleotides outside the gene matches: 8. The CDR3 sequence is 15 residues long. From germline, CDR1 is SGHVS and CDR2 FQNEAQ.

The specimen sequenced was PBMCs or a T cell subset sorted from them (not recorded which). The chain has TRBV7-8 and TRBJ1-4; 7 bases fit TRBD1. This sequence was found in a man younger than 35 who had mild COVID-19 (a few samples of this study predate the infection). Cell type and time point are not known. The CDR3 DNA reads TGTGCCAGCAGCAAAGGGACAGCCCACAATGAAAAACTGTTTTTT. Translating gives CASSKGTAHNEKLFF.